These 4 T cell receptor beta chains were all obtained from the same sample, sequenced in a study of T cell responses to AZD1222 COVID-19 vaccine. Clones were sequenced by immunoSEQ multiplex PCR, and TCRdb holds only the in-frame ones, with some missing. The sample consists of 120,000 or so clones, approximately 92% of them appearing once. The sample was peripheral blood, taken on day 0 of AZD1222 vaccination. The source of these receptors is an adult in good health.

This clone was recorded once. The rearrangement links TRBV7-3 to TRBJ2-5, with D possibly TRBD2 on 6 matching bases. CDR3 size: 14 residues. V gave up 1 base and J gave up 4 bases, with 10 bases separating them. CDR1 and CDR2 (germline): SGHTA, FQGTGA. The CDR3 nucleotides read TGTGCCAGCAGCTTAAATCCAGCGGGAGAGACCCAGTACTTC. It translates to CASSLNPAGETQYF.

The chain joins TRBV4-2 to TRBJ1-4; weak D call: TRBD1 (5 bases). The V gene lost 0 bases and the J gene lost 6 bases, with 11 bases spanning the gap. This CDR3 region has 15 residues. The V gene's germline CDR1 is LGHNA and CDR2 YNFKEQ. CDR3 nucleotide sequence: TGTGCCAGCAGCCAAGATTTGGGGGTACATGAAAAACTGTTTTTT. Translating it yields CASSQDLGVHEKLFF.

The sample holds one count of this clone. The rearrangement links TRBV27 to TRBJ2-1; 7 bases map to TRBD2. The length of the CDR3 is 16 residues. V lost 4 bases, J lost 5 bases, and 11 bases stayed unmatched. The germline gives CDR1 MNHEY, CDR2 SMNVEV (reference sequence). DNA for the CDR3: TGTGCCAGCAGTTCCGGATTGGCGGGAGCCCACAATGAGCAGTTCTTC. As protein: CASSSGLAGAHNEQFF.

The chain uses TRBV9 and TRBJ2-3; possible D gene TRBD2, 6 bases. This CDR3 is 14 amino acids long. V was trimmed by 3 bases and J by 8 bases, leaving 16 bases between them. In germline, CDR1 is SGDLS, CDR2 YYNGEE. In nucleotides, the CDR3 is TGTGCCAGCAGCGGGGCCGGGAGCGTAGGTACGCAGTATTTT. Protein: CASSGAGSVGTQYF.